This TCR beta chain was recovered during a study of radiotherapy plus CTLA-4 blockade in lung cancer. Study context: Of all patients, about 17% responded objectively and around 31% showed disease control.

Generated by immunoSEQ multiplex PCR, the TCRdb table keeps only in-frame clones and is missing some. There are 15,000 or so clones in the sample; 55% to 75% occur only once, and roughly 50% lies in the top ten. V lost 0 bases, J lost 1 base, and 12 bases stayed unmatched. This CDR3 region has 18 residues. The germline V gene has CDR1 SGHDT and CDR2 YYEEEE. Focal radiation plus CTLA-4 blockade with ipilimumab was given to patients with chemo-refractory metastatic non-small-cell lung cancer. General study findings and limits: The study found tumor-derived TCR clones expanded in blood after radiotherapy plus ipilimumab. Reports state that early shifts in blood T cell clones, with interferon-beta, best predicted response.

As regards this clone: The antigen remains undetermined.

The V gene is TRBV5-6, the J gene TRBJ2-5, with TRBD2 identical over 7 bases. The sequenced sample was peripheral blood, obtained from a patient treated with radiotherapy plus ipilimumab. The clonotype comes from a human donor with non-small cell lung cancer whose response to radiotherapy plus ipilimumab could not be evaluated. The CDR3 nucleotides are TGTGCCAGCAGCTTGGAAGTCTGGCAGGGCGGGGGCCAAGAGACCCAGTACTTC. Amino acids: CASSLEVWQGGGQETQYF.